This entry lists 4 T cell receptor beta chains sequenced from one sample in a study of PD-L1 blockade in urothelial cancer. Libraries were prepared by immunoSEQ multiplex PCR; TCRdb keeps only in-frame clonotypes and omits some of them. The profile shows tens of thousands of clones, about 80% of them singletons. This specimen consisted of PBMCs, obtained around atezolizumab (anti-PD-L1) treatment. These receptors were obtained from an older man with urothelial cancer.

The rearrangement links TRBV4-2 to TRBJ2-7; 8 nucleotides align to TRBD2. The CDR3 covers 16 residues. Germline lookup yields CDR1 LGHNA and CDR2 YNFKEQ. Trimming removed 3 bases from V and 0 bases from J; junction bases left unmatched: 7. The CDR3 sequence: CASSQTWTSYSYEQYF. As DNA, the CDR3 is TGTGCCAGCAGCCAGACCTGGACTAGCTACTCCTACGAGCAGTACTTC.

This chain joins TRBV29-1 and TRBJ1-4; TRBD1 matches at 7 bases. With 6 bases clipped from V and 3 bases from J, the junction kept 10 bases outside the gene matches. CDR3 length equals 15 residues. Germline V lookup: CDR1 SQVTM, CDR2 ANQGSEA. This CDR3 is CSVTGLKESNEKLFF. CDR3 DNA: TGCAGCGTGACAGGGCTAAAGGAATCTAATGAAAAACTGTTTTTT.

This clone has just a few counts. The CDR3 loop is CASSHRLAGETQYF. The CDR3, as DNA: TGTGCCAGCAGTCATAGACTAGCGGGAGAGACCCAGTACTTC. The rearrangement links TRBV6-1 to TRBJ2-5; TRBD2 matches at 10 bases. The CDR3 has 14 residues. Germline CDR1 is MNHNS and CDR2 is SASEGT. V gave up 5 bases and J gave up 4 bases; unmatched junction bases: 4.

V usage is TRBV7-2 and J usage is TRBJ2-7, with D possibly matching TRBD2 (6 bases). The CDR3 is made up of 15 amino acids. V lost 1 base and J lost 1, with 11 bases in between. Germline V gene sequence: CDR1 SGHTA, CDR2 FQGNSA. CDR3 coding DNA: TGTGCCAGCAGCTTAGGGGGACTGGGATCCTACGAGCAGTACTTC. Translation gives CASSLGGLGSYEQYF.